A selection of T cell receptor beta chains follows, all from one sample in a study of breast tumors, draining lymph nodes, adjacent tissues. TCRdb reanalysed the multiplex PCR reads using MiXCR and keeps one entry per CDR3 protein. The repertoire consists of over 250,000 distinct CDR3 sequences, with roughly 31% occurring once and the leading ten covering more than 0.85%. The sequenced sample consisted of axillary lymph node tissue. The receptors come from a female donor with breast cancer. Some clones in this sample may be carry-over from other donors' samples. CDR3s include the opening cysteine and the closing phenylalanine or tryptophan.

v_call cdr3_aa
TRBV19 CAGSGTGVDGYTF
TRBV9 CASSVGDLAESYNEQFF
TRBV6-1 CASSTDRAGGTDTQYF
TRBV20-1 CSAPITRGAQAGNYGYTF
TRBV19 CASSIRAGNYNEQFF
TRBV7-5 CISVPAATGLAGVDTQYF
TRBV7-8 CASSLNRVSPLHF
TRBV24-1 CATSDSTSGSLETQYF
TRBV20-1 CSARGPAIRATQYF
TRBV9 CASSVGTARDEQYF
TRBV3-1 CAGSQGPHTQYF
TRBV2 CASSRDRAETQYF
TRBV11-1 CASSPSGIGWNEQFF
TRBV7-9 CASSPQESHQETQYF
TRBV20-1 CSARAGFGANVLTF
TRBV12-3/TRBV12-4 CASSLSTGLNNEKLFF
TRBV24-1 CATSETGGRETQYF
TRBV19 CASSRDRTAYEQYF
TRBV12-3/TRBV12-4 CAGRYENSGSTIYF
TRBV20-1 CSASGGLLYNEQFF
TRBV30 CAWNRDLRNEQFF
TRBV20-1 CSARAFNLGSQPQHF
TRBV4-2 CASSQVSGRDETQYF
TRBV10-3 CAISDPGVAVGRHEQYF
TRBV20-1 CSATPSGSSYEQYF
TRBV4-1 CASSQLNRQGAFVYEQYF
TRBV5-1 CASSSDNSGNTIYF
TRBV15 CATSLASGGQALRSYNEQFF
TRBV10-3 CAISESMREQYF
TRBV30 CAWSVWGGPQETQYF
TRBV24-1 CATSASRGGEQFF
TRBV4-2 CASSQDGGRNSGEQFF
TRBV20-1 CSAGGHYEQYF
TRBV20-1 CSARKQTSGYDNEQFF
TRBV19 CASSTWRNTGELFF
TRBV2 CASRRERGVNYGYTF
TRBV19 CASSRGRGDTEAFF
TRBV19 CASSRGASYEQYF
TRBV24-1 CATGRDQGRPFF
TRBV4-3 CASSPSGRAVYNEQFF
TRBV5-1 CASSLGDTLAKNIQYF
TRBV20-1 CSAKTENQPQHF
TRBV5-6 CASSRPDSGHYGYTF